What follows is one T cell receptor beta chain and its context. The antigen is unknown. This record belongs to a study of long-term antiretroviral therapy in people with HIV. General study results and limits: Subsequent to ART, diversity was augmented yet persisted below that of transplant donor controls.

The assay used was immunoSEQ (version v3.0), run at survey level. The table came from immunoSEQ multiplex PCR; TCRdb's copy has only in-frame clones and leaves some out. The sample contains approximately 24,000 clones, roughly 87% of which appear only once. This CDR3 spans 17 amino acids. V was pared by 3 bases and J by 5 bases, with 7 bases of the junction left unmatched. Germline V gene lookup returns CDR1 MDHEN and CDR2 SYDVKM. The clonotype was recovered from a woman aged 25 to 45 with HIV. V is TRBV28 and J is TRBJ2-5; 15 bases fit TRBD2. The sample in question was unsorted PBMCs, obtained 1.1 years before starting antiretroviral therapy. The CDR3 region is CASSFPGLAGGGETQYF. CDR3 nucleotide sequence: TGTGCCAGCAGTTTCCCGGGACTAGCGGGGGGTGGGGAGACCCAGTACTTC.